This TCR beta chain comes out of a study of blood T cell repertoires in COVID-19. Study at large: Samples taken during acute and convalescent COVID-19 were collected in the United States, Italy and Spain. T cells, B-cell-depleted T cells, or PBMCs supplied cDNA or gDNA.

CDR3 length: 13 residues. The germline CDR1 and CDR2 sequences are SGHTA and FQGTGA. The V end lost 6 bases, the J end lost 2 bases, and 7 bases lay between the germline ends. Authors' analysis steps: By means of reference gene primer amplification, nucleated cell counts were estimated. Generated by immunoSEQ multiplex PCR, the TCRdb table keeps only in-frame clones and is missing some. V and J calls plus clone size are reproduced from that table; the DNA served to infer D and trimming. Of about 360,000 clones in the sample, around 83% were seen once. What was sequenced was peripheral blood. This clonotype was obtained from a man aged 25 to 40 with active or convalescent COVID-19. The chain carries TRBV7-3 and TRBJ2-2; a weak D match, TRBD1 (5 bases). This CDR3 reads CASSQGNTGELFF. The CDR3 nucleotides read TGTGCCAGCAGTCAGGGAAACACCGGGGAGCTGTTTTTT. Complete variable domain (other parts from reference TRBV7-3 and TRBJ2-2): GAGVSQTPSNKVTEKGKYVELRCDPISGHTALYWYRQSLGQGPEFLIYFQGTGAADDSGLPNDRFFAVRPEGSVSTLKIQRTERGDSAVYLCASSQGNTGELFFGEGSRLTVL.